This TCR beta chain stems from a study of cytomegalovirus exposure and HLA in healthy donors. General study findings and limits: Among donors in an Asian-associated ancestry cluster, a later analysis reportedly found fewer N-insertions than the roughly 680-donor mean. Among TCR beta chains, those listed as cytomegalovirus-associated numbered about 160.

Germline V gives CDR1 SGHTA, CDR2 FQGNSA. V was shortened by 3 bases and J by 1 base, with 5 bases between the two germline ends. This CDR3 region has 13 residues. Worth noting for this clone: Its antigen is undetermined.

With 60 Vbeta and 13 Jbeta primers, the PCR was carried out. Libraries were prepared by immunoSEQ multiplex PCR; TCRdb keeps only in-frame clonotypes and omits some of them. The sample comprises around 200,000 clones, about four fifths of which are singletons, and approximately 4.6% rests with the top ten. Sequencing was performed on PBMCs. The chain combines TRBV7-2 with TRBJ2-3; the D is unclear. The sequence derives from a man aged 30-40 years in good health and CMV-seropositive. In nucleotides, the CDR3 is TGTGCCAGCAGCTTTTCTCGCACAGATACGCAGTATTTT. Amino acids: CASSFSRTDTQYF.